A single sample gave rise to the 28 T cell receptor beta chains below, sequenced in a study of blood T cell repertoires in COVID-19. The repertoire was sequenced with immunoSEQ multiplex PCR; TCRdb's copy has only in-frame clones and lacks some. Of around 94,000 clones listed, 80% to 85% are singletons. The material sequenced was peripheral blood. These TCRs come from a man aged 60 to 75 with acute or convalescent COVID-19.

The chain uses TRBV13 and TRBJ1-1; D call uncertain. The length of the CDR3 is 15 residues. Trimming shortened V by 2 bases and J by 3 bases, and 13 bases separated the two germline ends. Looked up from germline, CDR1 is PRHDT and CDR2 is FYEKMQ (reference sequence). Written as DNA, the CDR3 is TGTGCCAGCAGCTTAAGGTTCGTACAGCACACTGAAGCTTTCTTT. Translated: CASSLRFVQHTEAFF.

The chain employs TRBV9 and TRBJ2-5, with 10 bases lining up with TRBD2. The CDR3 has 15 residues. Trimming removed 3 bases from V and 3 bases from J; junction bases left unmatched: 5. CDR1 and CDR2 (germline): SGDLS, YYNGEE. In DNA, the CDR3 is TGTGCCAGCAGCGCTGATACTAGCGGGGAAGAGACCCAGTACTTC. Its protein is CASSADTSGEETQYF.

V usage is TRBV29-1 and J usage is TRBJ2-3; TRBD1 agrees at 10 bases. Trimming took 5 bases from V and 3 from J; bases not matched to a gene: 8. The CDR3 spans 15 residues. Germline V gene sequence: CDR1 SQVTM, CDR2 ANQGSEA. CDR3 coding DNA: TGCAGCGTTCTCCGACAGGGGGCCGCAACAGATACGCAGTATTTT. Amino acid sequence: CSVLRQGAATDTQYF.

V usage is TRBV6-5 and J usage is TRBJ2-7; TRBD1 might be the D (5 bases). The CDR3 sequence is 14 residues long. Germline CDR1 is MNHEY and CDR2 is SVGAGI. The germline V and J ends were trimmed by 6 bases and 2 bases, with 14 bases remaining between them. The CDR3 nucleotides are TGTGCCAGCAGAGCCCCGACAGCCCCCTACGAGCAGTACTTC. This encodes CASRAPTAPYEQYF.

This rearrangement joins TRBV5-1 to TRBJ2-3; TRBD2 agrees at 11 bases. Germline V lookup: CDR1 SGHRS, CDR2 YFSETQ. The V segment lost 3 bases and the J segment 4 bases; nucleotides outside the gene matches: 4. The CDR3 spans 15 residues. The CDR3 bases are TGCGCCAGCAGCTCTAGCGGGGGGTGGGCAGATACGCAGTATTTT. It translates to CASSSSGGWADTQYF.

This chain joins TRBV9 and TRBJ1-2, with D tentatively TRBD1 (6 bases). The germline V gene encodes CDR1 SGDLS and CDR2 YYNGEE. The CDR3 is 17 amino acids. With 4 bases removed from V and 4 bases from J, the gap between germline ends came to 23 bases. The CDR3 sequence: CASSPRVGGPSGYGYTF. CDR3 in DNA: TGTGCCAGCAGCCCGAGAGTGGGGGGGCCTTCGGGCTATGGCTACACCTTC.

With respect to this clone: Mismatch with germline at one junction end may stem from a read error. This chain joins TRBV28 and TRBJ1-4; D call uncertain. Germline CDR1 MDHEN, CDR2 SYDVKM. The CDR3 runs 11 residues. The CDR3 reads CASSLRERLFF. In nucleotides, the CDR3 is TGTGCCAGCAGTTTGCGGGAAAGACTGTTTTTT.

The V call is TRBV13, the J call TRBJ1-2; D remains unclear. Deletions cut 1 base from V and 2 bases from J, with 8 bases between. Germline loops: CDR1 PRHDT, CDR2 FYEKMQ (reference sequence). The CDR3 runs to 14 residues. The CDR3 here is CASSLESGNYGYTF. The CDR3 DNA reads TGTGCCAGCAGCTTAGAGTCCGGGAACTATGGCTACACCTTC.

V is TRBV6-5 and J is TRBJ1-2; the match to TRBD1 covers 7 bases. Germline trimming cut 5 bases from V and 3 bases from J; bases unmatched to any gene: 6. The CDR3 contains 14 residues. CDR1 is MNHEY, CDR2 SVGAGI, per germline. The CDR3 protein is CASSPGQRYYGYTF. The DNA for the CDR3 is TGTGCCAGCAGTCCGGGACAGCGATACTATGGCTACACCTTC.

This clone was seen more than once but under ten times. The chain links TRBV10-2 to TRBJ1-4, with a possible D match to TRBD1 (5 bases). The CDR3 loop spans 15 amino acids. Deletions cut 0 bases from V and 4 bases from J, with 9 bases between. CDR1 is WSHSY, CDR2 SAAADI, per germline. The CDR3, as DNA: TGCGCCAGCAGTGAGTCTATTAGGGGTAATGAAAAACTGTTTTTT. This encodes CASSESIRGNEKLFF.

V gene TRBV6-2 or TRBV6-3 combines with J gene TRBJ2-3; the D gene is possibly TRBD2 (5 bases). V was shortened by 2 bases and J by 0 bases, with 15 bases between the two germline ends. Germline lookup yields CDR1 MNHEY and CDR2 SVGEGT. CDR3 length: 17 amino acids. CDR3 residues: CASSYPGGVSSTDTQYF. CDR3 bases: TGTGCCAGCAGTTACCCAGGAGGCGTATCAAGCACAGATACGCAGTATTTT.

This sequence joins TRBV19 and TRBJ1-5, with 10 bases fitting TRBD1. The V gene's germline CDR1 is LNHDA and CDR2 SQIVND (reference sequence). J was trimmed by 0 bases and V by 10 bases; bases with no gene match: 12. The CDR3 covers 17 residues. The CDR3 sequence: CATHRQGARYSNQPQHF. Here the CDR3 DNA reads TGTGCCACCCACAGACAGGGGGCGAGGTATAGCAATCAGCCCCAGCATTTT.

The V call is TRBV24-1, the J call TRBJ1-5, with D possibly TRBD1 on 6 matching bases. Trimming removed 9 bases at V and 0 bases at J, with 11 bases between. Germline lookup yields CDR1 KGHDR and CDR2 SFDVKD. This CDR3 region has 14 residues. The CDR3 sequence: CATETGYSNQPQHF. The CDR3 nucleotides read TGTGCCACCGAAACAGGGTATAGCAATCAGCCCCAGCATTTT.

The V call is TRBV29-1, the J call TRBJ1-1, with a tentative D call TRBD1 (5 bases). CDR3 size: 13 residues. In germline, CDR1 is SQVTM, CDR2 ANQGSEA. V gave up 4 bases and J gave up 7 bases, with 16 bases separating them. The CDR3 sequence is CSVGGMGQLEAFF. The CDR3 DNA follows: TGCAGCGTTGGCGGGATGGGGCAGCTTGAAGCTTTCTTT.

The chain joins TRBV15 to TRBJ1-5; D is unresolved. Trimming pared 0 bases from V and 0 bases from J, leaving 12 bases between. The CDR3 totals 17 residues. Germline V CDR1 and CDR2: LNHNV, YYDKDF (reference sequence). CDR3 sequence reads: CATSRDQTSDSNQPQHF. In DNA form, the CDR3 reads TGTGCCACCAGCAGAGATCAAACATCCGATAGCAATCAGCCCCAGCATTTT.

This rearrangement joins TRBV29-1 to TRBJ2-3, with TRBD1 identical over 8 bases. The CDR3 contains 13 residues. J lost 3 bases, V lost 3 bases, and 2 bases had no gene match. Germline V lookup: CDR1 SQVTM, CDR2 ANQGSEA. CDR3 coding DNA: TGCAGCGTTGAGGGACAGGAGACAGATACGCAGTATTTT. Translated, it gives CSVEGQETDTQYF.

This chain connects TRBV6-5 to TRBJ1-3; D possibly corresponds to TRBD1 (5 bases). This CDR3 is 14 amino acids long. V lost 5 bases, J lost 0 bases, and 8 bases lay in between. Germline loops: CDR1 MNHEY, CDR2 SVGAGI. The CDR3 region is CASSRQSSGNTIYF. As DNA, the CDR3 is TGTGCCAGCAGTCGACAGAGCTCTGGAAACACCATATATTTT.

The chain recombines TRBV7-2 with TRBJ1-1; 9 positions match TRBD1. The CDR3 runs 14 residues. J lost 4 bases, V lost 5 bases, and 5 bases had no gene match. Germline V gene lookup returns CDR1 SGHTA and CDR2 FQGNSA. CDR3 in DNA: TGTGCCAGCAGCCCCGGGACAGGGCTCACTGAAGCTTTCTTT. Protein product: CASSPGTGLTEAFF.

The chain combines TRBV27 with TRBJ1-1, with D possibly TRBD1 on 6 matching bases. This CDR3 spans 14 amino acids. Trimming removed 3 bases from V and 3 bases from J, with 11 bases in between. CDR1 and CDR2 from the germline V gene are MNHEY and SMNVEV (reference sequence). The CDR3 region is CASSFGTTDTEAFF. CDR3 bases: TGTGCCAGCAGTTTCGGGACAACGGACACTGAAGCTTTCTTT.

In the case of this clone: Other DNA sequences in this specimen translate into the identical CDR3. The rearrangement uses TRBV19 and TRBJ2-7, with 7 bases that match TRBD2. The V gene's germline CDR1 is LNHDA and CDR2 SQIVND (reference sequence). CDR3 size: 13 residues. J gave up 4 bases and V 3 bases, and 3 bases lay outside the gene matches. For the CDR3, the DNA is TGTGCCAGTAGTATCGGGGGAGGGTACGAGCAGTACTTC. It is translated as CASSIGGGYEQYF.

This clone was detected once. The chain links TRBV11-2 to TRBJ2-5, with 9 bases identical to TRBD2. V lost 6 bases and J lost 5; bases outside the gene matches: 7. Germline assignment: CDR1 SGHAT and CDR2 FQNNGV. This CDR3 comprises 14 residues. The CDR3, as DNA: TGTGCCAGCAGGCCTAGCGGGGAATGGGAGACCCAGTACTTC. Its translation: CASRPSGEWETQYF.

As concerns this clone: One end of the junction does not line up with germline, which may come from a read error. The V gene is TRBV9, the J gene TRBJ2-3; 11 bases line up with TRBD2. Germline V gene data show CDR1 as SGDLS and CDR2 as YYNGEE. The CDR3 extends over 16 amino acids. The CDR3 here is CASSEGLAATTDTQYF. Here the CDR3 DNA reads TGTGCCAGTAGCGAGGGACTAGCGGCGACCACAGATACGCAGTATTTT.

The rearrangement links TRBV6-5 to TRBJ1-1, with TRBD1 matching over 9 bases. J lost 10 bases, V lost 0 bases, and 3 bases had no gene match. Germline V gene data show CDR1 as MNHEY and CDR2 as SVGAGI. The length of the CDR3 is 13 residues. The CDR3 here is CASSYSLTGGAFF. CDR3 nucleotides: TGTGCCAGCAGTTACTCTCTGACAGGGGGAGCTTTCTTT.

The gene calls are TRBV9 and TRBJ2-3, with 9 bases fitting TRBD2. The CDR3 has 17 amino acids. Germline CDR1 and CDR2: SGDLS and YYNGEE. V lost 3 bases and J lost 0; bases outside the gene matches: 8. The chain's CDR3 is CASSASSGRTSTDTQYF. CDR3 bases: TGTGCCAGCAGCGCCAGTAGCGGGAGAACTAGCACAGATACGCAGTATTTT. The entire variable domain, with the rest obtained from reference TRBV9 and TRBJ2-3, is as follows: DSGVTQTPKHLITATGQRVTLRCSPRSGDLSVYWYQQSLDQGLQFLIQYYNGEERAKGNILERFSAQQFPDLHSELNLSSLELGDSALYFCASSASSGRTSTDTQYFGPGTRLTVL.

The chain is built from TRBV19 and TRBJ1-4; a possible D gene is TRBD1 (5 bases). The CDR3 extends over 16 amino acids. Per the germline V gene, CDR1 is LNHDA and CDR2 is SQIVND (reference sequence). V was pared by 5 bases and J by 2 bases, with 15 bases between. The CDR3 sequence: CASSPRVMRTNEKLFF. CDR3 sequence (DNA): TGTGCCAGTAGTCCCAGGGTCATGCGGACTAATGAAAAACTGTTTTTT.

CDR3 sequence reads: CASSDRGSSLLKYNSPLHF. For the CDR3, the DNA is TGTGCCAGCAGTGATAGGGGCAGTTCCCTTTTAAAGTATAATTCACCCCTCCACTTT. This chain links TRBV6-1 with TRBJ1-6, with a possible D match to TRBD1 (5 bases). Germline CDR1 is MNHNS and CDR2 is SASEGT. The CDR3 length is 19 residues. V lost 3 bases and J lost 4, with 22 bases in between.

This chain links TRBV6-5 with TRBJ1-1; D is perhaps TRBD1 (5 bases). This CDR3 has 14 amino acids. Trimming removed 7 bases at V and 0 bases at J, with 12 bases between. Germline lookup yields CDR1 MNHEY and CDR2 SVGAGI. The CDR3 DNA sequence: TGTGCCAGCACTTCAGGGCATATGAACACTGAAGCTTTCTTT. This encodes CASTSGHMNTEAFF.

This clone was found once. The chain is built from TRBV4-3 and TRBJ1-4; 7 positions match TRBD1. The CDR3 covers 17 residues. The ends lost 4 bases at V and 0 bases at J; junction bases unmatched: 8. CDR1 and CDR2 from the germline V gene are LGHNA and YSLEER. CDR3 protein: CASSPWTGPATNEKLFF. The CDR3 DNA is TGCGCCAGCAGCCCGTGGACAGGCCCTGCAACTAATGAAAAACTGTTTTTT.